The clone carrying this T cell receptor (beta chain) appeared many times. What it binds is unknown. The data stem from a study of early T cells in non-severe SARS-CoV-2 infection. Overall study: Chains from this unsorted whole-blood bulk RNA could not be paired. Findings of the study overall: In VDJdb matching, anti-spike CD8 responses were favored while private and CD4 specificities went missing.

The CDR3 spans 12 residues. Germline V gives CDR1 DFQATT, CDR2 SNEGSKA (reference sequence). The ends were cut back, 3 bases at V and 7 bases at J, with 10 bases in the middle. Individual cDNA molecules each received unique molecular identifiers attached to them. TCRdb analysed the 5' RACE reads with MiXCR anew, one entry per CDR3 protein. The table has 45,000 to 60,000 distinct CDR3 sequences, roughly a tenth seen once. The chain combines TRBV20-1 with TRBJ2-1, with D perhaps given as TRBD1 or TRBD2 (5 bases each). The source is an adult who was a healthcare worker with PCR-confirmed SARS-CoV-2 infection or an uninfected control (not recorded which). Sequenced input: whole blood. This CDR3 is CSASGWGNEQFF. In DNA form, the CDR3 reads TGCAGTGCTAGCGGATGGGGGAATGAGCAGTTCTTC.